This TCR beta chain derives from a study of control samples from healthy donors and cancer patients (dated by TCRdb to 2019 to 2021). Germline trimming: 5 bases from V, 6 bases from J; junction bases outside gene matches: 6. CDR1 SGHDT and CDR2 YYEEEE were looked up in the germline V gene. The CDR3, cysteine through phenylalanine, is 14 amino acids long. Solely the CDR3 DNA is kept, with 42 bases framed from the first base. Turning to this clone: The antigen it recognizes is unknown. No much larger clone exists at a distance of one base, and base qualities are not known.

The method behind the library was the immunoSEQ multiplex PCR assay. TCRdb's version of the immuneACCESS table is confined to in-frame rearrangements and falls short of the full clone set. An unresolved V gene accounts for under half of the shortfall where checked; the remainder is of unknown origin. Counted in this sample were about 160,000 clones; roughly 90% of them appeared once. The ten largest clones add up to approximately 12% of the sample. Sequencing was performed on blood. This receptor was identified in a man younger than 45 in good health. The rearrangement combines TRBV5-6 with TRBJ2-1, with TRBD2 matching 9 junction bases. CDR3 reads: CASRGLARANEQFF. Read as DNA, the sequence is TGTGCCAGCAGGGGACTAGCCCGGGCCAATGAGCAGTTCTTC. Full variable domain (CDR3 extended with the reference TRBV5-6 and TRBJ2-1 proteins): DAGVTQSPTHLIKTRGQQVTLRCSPKSGHDTVSWYQQALGQGPQFIFQYYEEEERQRGNFPDRFSGHQFPNYSSELNVNALLLGDSALYLCASRGLARANEQFFGPGTRLTVL.